Listed below are T cell receptor beta chains from one sample, sequenced in a study of blood T cell repertoires in COVID-19. This table comes from immunoSEQ multiplex PCR, and its TCRdb copy is limited to in-frame clones, with some not included. This sample has over 250,000 clones, with about 90% found just once. Sequencing was done on a sample of peripheral blood. Receptor source: a woman aged 65 to 85 with COVID-19, enrolled during active disease. Each CDR3 is given without its conserved first and last residue. The listing skips clone size in some rows; elsewhere it reads once, few, many or a size class.

V gene: TRBV4-1; CDR3 length: 13; clone size: .; CDR3 protein: ASSQLATPQNEQY
V gene: TRBV27; CDR3 length: 14; clone size: .; CDR3 protein: ASSLRSAGVRETQY
V gene: TRBV9; CDR3 length: 18; clone size: .; CDR3 protein: ASSPHVGLAGELAKNIQY
V gene: TRBV11-2; CDR3 length: 12; clone size: .; CDR3 protein: ASSLRAGGNEQF
V gene: TRBV15; CDR3 length: 12; clone size: few; CDR3 protein: ATSRDLGTSGAF
V gene: TRBV6-1; CDR3 length: 14; clone size: once; CDR3 protein: ASSEGLGAYNSPLH
V gene: TRBV7-9; CDR3 length: 12; clone size: .; CDR3 protein: ASTRTGNDGSIY
V gene: TRBV5-6; CDR3 length: 13; clone size: .; CDR3 protein: ASSPTTTTPNEQF
V gene: TRBV7-3; CDR3 length: 10; clone size: .; CDR3 protein: ASSNDRDGYT
V gene: TRBV9; CDR3 length: 13; clone size: .; CDR3 protein: ASSLEGASGNTIY
V gene: TRBV2; CDR3 length: 11; clone size: .; CDR3 protein: ASIQDRGYGYT